The next 28 T cell receptor beta chains were all read from a single sample in a study of identical twins. TCRdb independently ran MiXCR on the 5' RACE reads; one entry per CDR3 protein. The table lists about 150,000 distinct CDR3 sequences, under 4.5% of them singletons, with around 8.1% in the top ten. The material sequenced was memory T cells sorted from blood. The receptors originated from a man between 18 and 29 years old in good health.

V and J are TRBV4-2 and TRBJ2-2; 9 bases line up with TRBD1. The CDR3 is made up of 16 amino acids. Germline V gene sequence: CDR1 LGHNA, CDR2 YNFKEQ. The trim removed 5 bases at V and 5 bases at J, leaving 9 bases unmatched. The CDR3 nucleotides are TGTGCCAGCAGCGCCCCCCCCGGACAGGGGACCGGGGAGCTGTTTTTT. As protein: CASSAPPGQGTGELFF.

This clonotype was recorded at least ten times. This CDR3 reads CASSPNRATEAFF. The DNA of the CDR3 is TGTGCCAGCAGCCCAAACAGAGCCACTGAAGCTTTCTTT. The chain is built from TRBV3-1 and TRBJ1-1; D gene unclear. Trimming cost V 4 bases and J 4 bases, with 10 bases left between them. Per the germline V gene, CDR1 is LGHDT and CDR2 is YNNKEL (reference sequence). CDR3 length: 13 residues.

This clonotype was found many times. Here the CDR3 DNA reads TGTGCCAGCAGTTCGGCGGGAGACCGCGTAGATACGCAGTATTTT. Residues: CASSSAGDRVDTQYF. V and J are TRBV28 and TRBJ2-3, with TRBD2 identical over 7 bases. CDR3 size: 15 residues. The germline gives CDR1 MDHEN, CDR2 SYDVKM. Trimming took 4 bases from V and 5 from J; bases not matched to a gene: 9.

This clonotype has a count of ten or more. The V and J genes are TRBV12-3 or TRBV12-4 and TRBJ1-3, with D tentatively TRBD1 (5 bases). The V end lost 2 bases, the J end lost 0 bases, and 11 bases lay between the germline ends. This CDR3 spans 16 amino acids. The CDR3 sequence: CASSLSYRSSGNTIYF. CDR3 bases: TGTGCCAGCAGTTTATCATACAGGAGCTCTGGAAACACCATATATTTT.

Concerning this clonotype itself: A much larger clone lies one base from this, so it may be a read error. This chain joins TRBV11-2 and TRBJ2-7, with D possibly being TRBD2 (6 bases). Germline loops: CDR1 SGHAT, CDR2 FQNNGV. This CDR3 has 16 amino acids. V dropped 3 bases and J dropped 6 bases, with 21 bases sitting between them. The CDR3 region is CASSFPTSWRRGEQYF. The CDR3 DNA reads as TGTGCCAGCAGCTTCCCTACTAGCTGGAGACGAGGCGAGCAGTACTTC.

This clonotype was seen many times. The CDR3 loop is CASSNLRGREQYV. The CDR3 DNA follows: TGTGCCAGCAGCAATCTCCGGGGTAGGGAGCAGTACGTC. The V call is TRBV21-1, the J call TRBJ2-7; TRBD1 is taken as the D call from the table, unchecked against the DNA. TRBV21-1 is a pseudogene locus. CDR3 size: 13 residues.

This clonotype occurred many times. The rearrangement uses TRBV6-2 or TRBV6-3 and TRBJ1-1; D unclear. The CDR3 runs 11 residues. Trimming pared 8 bases from V and 11 bases from J, leaving 15 bases between. Looked up from germline, CDR1 is MNHEY and CDR2 is SVGEGT. The CDR3 here is CASDGVREAFF. The CDR3 DNA sequence: TGTGCCAGCGACGGGGTCCGGGAGGCTTTCTTT.

This clonotype was seen many times. This chain links TRBV27 with TRBJ2-2; D not certain. The CDR3 consists of 14 residues. The V and J ends lost 4 bases and 3 bases respectively, with 9 bases between them. Germline-derived CDR1 and CDR2 are MNHEY and SMNVEV (reference sequence). The CDR3 nucleotides read TGTGCCAGCAGTTGGTCGGCAGACACCGGGGAGCTGTTTTTT. Encoded protein: CASSWSADTGELFF.

The V and J genes are TRBV11-3 and TRBJ2-1; D not resolved. Germline V gene sequence: CDR1 SGHNT, CDR2 YENEEA. The CDR3 extends over 13 amino acids. V lost 1 base to trimming and J lost 9 bases, with 10 bases between them. CDR3 amino acids: CASSLVAMGEQFF. In nucleotides, the CDR3 is TGTGCCAGCAGCTTAGTGGCTATGGGTGAGCAGTTCTTC. Full variable domain (outside the CDR3, taken from reference TRBV11-3 and TRBJ2-1): EAGVVQSPRYKIIEKKQPVAFWCNPISGHNTLYWYLQNLGQGPELLIRYENEEAVDDSQLPKDRFSAERLKGVDSTLKIQPAELGDSAVYLCASSLVAMGEQFFGPGTRLTVL.

The chain couples TRBV30 to TRBJ1-5; the D is unclear. Trimming removed 2 bases at V and 3 bases at J, with 8 bases between. Germline lookup yields CDR1 GTSNPN and CDR2 SVGIG (reference sequence). This CDR3 contains 13 residues. The CDR3 DNA follows: TGTGCCTGGAGTACCAGGCACAATCAGCCCCAGCATTTT. Residues: CAWSTRHNQPQHF.

As DNA, the CDR3 is TGCAGTGCTAGAGCCCCAGGGCGGGAGAACGAGCAGTACGTC. Protein sequence: CSARAPGRENEQYV. The chain couples TRBV20-1 to TRBJ2-7; 7 positions agree with TRBD2. J lost 5 bases, V lost 1 base, and 8 bases had no gene match. Germline CDR1 is DFQATT and CDR2 is SNEGSKA (reference sequence). This CDR3 is 14 amino acids long.

This clonotype was detected ten times or more. CDR3 sequence (DNA): TGTGCCAGCAGCCGGGACAGGGGTGGAGAAAAACTGTTTTTT. Its translation: CASSRDRGGEKLFF. The chain has TRBV7-9 and TRBJ1-4, with 10 bases fitting TRBD1. This CDR3 is 14 amino acids long. Looked up from germline, CDR1 is SEHNR and CDR2 is FQNEAQ (reference sequence). The V and J ends lost 5 bases and 8 bases, in that order; junction bases with no gene match: 5.

This clonotype appeared many times. This chain links TRBV15 with TRBJ2-5; possibly TRBD1 or TRBD2 for D (5 bases each). V was cut by 1 base and J by 5 bases, with 17 bases left in between. The CDR3 totals 16 residues. Germline values: CDR1 LNHNV, CDR2 YYDKDF (reference sequence). CDR3 protein: CATSRGDLPRRETQYF. The CDR3 DNA reads as TGTGCCACCAGCAGAGGGGACCTACCGAGGAGGGAGACCCAGTACTTC.

This clonotype was recorded at least ten times. V is TRBV6-5 and J is TRBJ2-3; tentatively, D is TRBD2 (5 bases). CDR1 and CDR2 from the germline V gene are MNHEY and SVGAGI. V gave up 4 bases and J gave up 6 bases, with 17 bases separating them. The CDR3 is 15 residues long. CDR3 loop: CASSLSDYYMDTQYF. The CDR3 DNA reads as TGTGCCAGCAGTTTAAGCGACTACTATATGGATACGCAGTATTTT.

This clonotype was detected ten times or more. The chain has TRBV7-2 and TRBJ1-4; D gene ambiguous. Trimming took 2 bases from V and 4 from J, leaving 5 bases between them. CDR3 length equals 13 residues. The germline V gene encodes CDR1 SGHTA and CDR2 FQGNSA. The CDR3 DNA is TGTGCCAGCAGCTTAACCCGTAATGAAAAACTGTTTTTT. It translates to CASSLTRNEKLFF.

This clonotype was detected ten times or more. The chain carries TRBV29-1 and TRBJ2-5; either TRBD1 or TRBD2 may fit D (5 bases each). Trimming left V 7 bases short and J 4 bases short, with 16 bases between. The CDR3 runs to 13 residues. Per the germline V gene, CDR1 is SQVTM and CDR2 is ANQGSEA. The CDR3 nucleotides read TGCAGCGCTACCCGGGACCTAGGAGAGACCCAGTACTTC. Amino acid sequence: CSATRDLGETQYF.

The table lists this clonotype with many counts. The V gene is TRBV5-1, the J gene TRBJ1-6; weak D call: TRBD1 (6 bases). This CDR3 spans 15 amino acids. V lost 4 bases to trimming and J lost 6 bases, with 14 bases between them. CDR1 is SGHRS and CDR2 is YFSETQ in the germline V gene. The DNA for the CDR3 is TGCGCCAGCAGCACCCGGGGGCAGATTAATTCACCCCTCCACTTT. This translates into CASSTRGQINSPLHF.

In this sample, this clonotype turned up many times. The J gene is TRBJ2-3, the V gene TRBV7-2; 15 bases align to TRBD2. J was trimmed by 6 bases and V by 2 bases; bases with no gene match: 3. This CDR3 comprises 16 residues. Germline-derived CDR1 and CDR2 are SGHTA and FQGNSA. Here the CDR3 reads CASSLLGLAGGDTQYF. As DNA, the CDR3 is TGTGCCAGCAGCTTACTTGGACTAGCGGGAGGGGATACGCAGTATTTT. The full variable domain, its missing parts supplied by reference TRBV7-2 and TRBJ2-3, is GAGVSQSPSNKVTEKGKDVELRCDPISGHTALYWYRQSLGQGLEFLIYFQGNSAPDKSGLPSDRFSAERTGGSVSTLTIQRTQQEDSAVYLCASSLLGLAGGDTQYFGPGTRLTVL.

In its sample, this clonotype was seen many times. CDR3 in amino acids: CSAPEGGAGSYNEQFF. The CDR3 coding sequence is TGCAGTGCCCCAGAGGGGGGGGCGGGGTCCTACAATGAGCAGTTCTTC. This rearrangement joins TRBV20-1 to TRBJ2-1, with D perhaps matching TRBD2 (7 bases). V was cut by 6 bases and J by 1 base, with 19 bases left in between. The CDR3 spans 16 residues. Looked up from germline, CDR1 is DFQATT and CDR2 is SNEGSKA (reference sequence).

This clonotype was recorded many times. The V gene is TRBV11-2, the J gene TRBJ2-3, with D perhaps TRBD2 (6 bases). Trimming took 2 bases from V and 6 from J, leaving 15 bases between them. Germline loops: CDR1 SGHAT, CDR2 FQNNGV. The CDR3 is 15 residues long. The CDR3: CASSLRGTGGDTQYF. The CDR3 region has the DNA TGTGCCAGCAGCTTACGCGGGACCGGCGGGGATACGCAGTATTTT.

This clonotype came up many times. This chain uses TRBV7-2 with TRBJ2-7; D unclear. V was trimmed by 0 bases and J by 3 bases, leaving 6 bases between them. Germline V gene sequence: CDR1 SGHTA, CDR2 FQGNSA. The length of the CDR3 is 13 residues. The CDR3 nucleotides read TGTGCCAGCAGCTTAGCGGACGGCTACGAGCAGTACTTC. Amino acids: CASSLADGYEQYF.

This clonotype showed up many times. CDR3 sequence reads: CASSENTVGNQPQHF. The CDR3 DNA is TGTGCCAGCAGTGAGAACACAGTGGGCAATCAGCCCCAGCATTTT. V usage is TRBV25-1 and J usage is TRBJ1-5; no clear D. V lost 3 bases and J lost 2, with 11 bases in between. This CDR3 is 15 amino acids long. From germline, CDR1 is MGHDK and CDR2 SYGVNS.

At least ten counts were recorded for this clonotype. CDR3 sequence (DNA): TGTGCCAGCAGCGTAGATTATAGTTCGGCGGTGAGCTCCTACAATGAGCAGTTCTTC. The encoded protein is CASSVDYSSAVSSYNEQFF. This rearrangement joins TRBV9 to TRBJ2-1; D gene uncertain. The length of the CDR3 is 19 residues. From germline, CDR1 is SGDLS and CDR2 YYNGEE. V lost 0 bases and J 0 bases, leaving 19 bases between the germline ends.

At least ten counts were recorded for this clonotype. This chain connects TRBV6-2 or TRBV6-3 to TRBJ2-1; D may be TRBD1 or TRBD2 (5 bases each). The CDR3 is 16 amino acids. The germline CDR1 and CDR2 sequences are MNHEY and SVGEGT. Trimming shortened V by 2 bases and J by 15 bases, and 26 bases separated the two germline ends. For the CDR3, the DNA is TGTGCCAGCAGTTACAGACCGGGACGCGACCGGGCCGGCCTGTTCTTC. It yields the protein CASSYRPGRDRAGLFF.

This clonotype was counted ten times or more. The chain has TRBV12-3 or TRBV12-4 and TRBJ2-1; no reliable D call. There are 15 residues in the CDR3. V lost 7 bases to trimming and J lost 0 bases, with 13 bases between them. CDR3 DNA sequence: TGTGCCAGCATGGTCTGGGCGAGCTCCTACAATGAGCAGTTCTTC. Amino acids: CASMVWASSYNEQFF.

V and J are TRBV13 and TRBJ1-3; D gene ambiguous. This CDR3 region has 13 residues. Germline values: CDR1 PRHDT, CDR2 FYEKMQ (reference sequence). The V end lost 2 bases, the J end lost 8 bases, and 10 bases lay between the germline ends. The CDR3 here is CASSLSLGDTIYF. DNA of the CDR3: TGTGCCAGCAGCTTATCTTTGGGCGACACCATATATTTT.

V usage is TRBV23-1 and J usage is TRBJ2-2; D may match TRBD1 or TRBD2 (5 bases each). TRBV23-1 is marked as an open reading frame, function uncertain. The CDR3 runs 16 residues. Trimming removed 7 bases at V and 5 bases at J, with 20 bases between. The CDR3 is CASTPNLAGRTGELFF. The CDR3 nucleotides read TGCGCCAGCACCCCGAACTTGGCAGGGAGAACCGGGGAGCTGTTTTTT.

This clonotype came up many times. The chain combines TRBV5-1 with TRBJ2-5; 8 nucleotides line up with TRBD2. From germline, CDR1 is SGHRS and CDR2 YFSETQ. The CDR3 contains 14 residues. V dropped 4 bases and J dropped 0; count of bases not matched to a gene: 2. CDR3 nucleotide sequence: TGCGCCAGCAGCCCGGGACTAGACCAAGAGACCCAGTACTTC. Translation: CASSPGLDQETQYF. The complete variable domain, with remaining parts taken from reference TRBV5-1 and TRBJ2-5, reads KAGVTQTPRYLIKTRGQQVTLSCSPISGHRSVSWYQQTPGQGLQFLFEYFSETQRNKGNFPGRFSGRQFSNSRSEMNVSTLELGDSALYLCASSPGLDQETQYFGPGTRLLVL.